Below, 23 T cell receptor beta chains from the same sample are listed, as sequenced in a study of monozygotic twins with inflammatory bowel disease. With the 5' RACE reads reprocessed, TCRdb shows one record per CDR3 protein and no DNA. The table lists around 230,000 distinct CDR3 sequences. Sequencing was carried out using blood. The receptors come from a human donor with ulcerative colitis or Crohn's disease, or a healthy co-twin of an affected twin (not recorded which).

This chain links TRBV20-1 with TRBJ1-3; TCRdb picks TRBD1, but there is no DNA to check that call. There are 14 residues in the CDR3. The germline V gene encodes CDR1 DFQATT and CDR2 SNEGSKA (reference sequence). The CDR3: CSARGGGPGNTIYF.

This chain uses TRBV20-1 with TRBJ2-5; TCRdb calls TRBD1, which cannot be checked without DNA. Germline CDR1 and CDR2: DFQATT and SNEGSKA (reference sequence). The CDR3 runs to 14 residues. CDR3 sequence reads: CSASRQQHQETQYF.

V usage is TRBV29-1 and J usage is TRBJ2-7; TCRdb picks TRBD1, but there is no DNA to check that call. The CDR3 is 11 residues long. Germline CDR1 and CDR2: SQVTM and ANQGSEA. The CDR3 loop is CSVIDRSEQYF.

CDR3 region: CASSLALLAGSTDTQYF. The chain links TRBV5-6 to TRBJ2-3; the D call from TCRdb, TRBD2, cannot be confirmed without DNA. The CDR3 spans 17 residues. Germline V lookup: CDR1 SGHDT, CDR2 YYEEEE.

The V gene is TRBV18, the J gene TRBJ1-5; TCRdb returns TRBD1, unconfirmable since there is no DNA. This CDR3 comprises 13 residues. Germline CDR1 and CDR2: KGHSH and LQKENI. CDR3: CASSQGDNQPQHF.

The chain is built from TRBV5-4 and TRBJ2-1; the D call from TCRdb, TRBD1, cannot be confirmed without DNA. This CDR3 has 15 amino acids. CDR1 and CDR2 (germline): SGHNT, YYREEE (reference sequence). The CDR3 sequence is CASSLDGGGLDEQFF.

The genes are TRBV18 and TRBJ1-2. CDR1 and CDR2 from the germline V gene are KGHSH and LQKENI. This CDR3 has 13 residues. The CDR3 here is CASSSESNYGYTF.

The chain carries TRBV12-3 or TRBV12-4 and TRBJ2-1; the TRBD2 assignment by TCRdb is unverifiable without DNA. The CDR3 extends over 15 amino acids. CDR3 residues: CASRGTSGGYNEQFF.

The genes are TRBV7-9 and TRBJ1-1. The germline gives CDR1 SEHNR, CDR2 FQNEAQ (reference sequence). This CDR3 contains 13 residues. CDR3 loop: CASSPPTDTEAFF.

The genes are TRBV20-1 and TRBJ2-3; the TCRdb call, TRBD1, lacks DNA for checking. The CDR3 has 11 amino acids. Germline V gene sequence: CDR1 DFQATT, CDR2 SNEGSKA (reference sequence). The CDR3 protein is CSATPERAQYF.

The chain uses TRBV7-8 and TRBJ1-2; TCRdb's D call of TRBD1 is untestable without DNA. Germline assignment: CDR1 SGHVS and CDR2 FQNEAQ. The CDR3 runs 15 residues. The CDR3 sequence: CASSLKGATNYGYTF.

This chain uses TRBV29-1 with TRBJ1-2; the TCRdb D gene call, TRBD1, has no DNA to confirm it. CDR3 length: 18 amino acids. Per the germline V gene, CDR1 is SQVTM and CDR2 is ANQGSEA. CDR3: CSVVAPDLQASPGGGYTF.

The J gene is TRBJ2-7, the V gene TRBV12-3 or TRBV12-4; TCRdb designates TRBD1, a call that cannot be tested without DNA. The CDR3 totals 13 residues. The CDR3 loop is CASSYGTGREQYF.

The chain uses TRBV7-2 and TRBJ1-5; lacking DNA, the TRBD1 call made by TCRdb goes unchecked. The CDR3 runs to 15 residues. Germline loops: CDR1 SGHTA, CDR2 FQGNSA. The CDR3: CASSLQQGAGQPQHF.

The rearrangement uses TRBV11-3 and TRBJ2-1; TCRdb's D gene call, TRBD1, goes unchecked for lack of DNA. Germline CDR1 and CDR2: SGHNT and YENEEA. The length of the CDR3 is 14 residues. CDR3 region: CASSSTGDRNEQFF.

This chain connects TRBV5-1 to TRBJ2-2; absent DNA, TCRdb's TRBD1 call cannot be checked. The CDR3 is made up of 15 amino acids. CDR1 and CDR2 from the germline V gene are SGHRS and YFSETQ. The CDR3 here is CASSRMTGASGELFF.

The chain joins TRBV14 to TRBJ2-2; TCRdb lists TRBD1, though no DNA is available to test this call. The CDR3 totals 15 residues. Germline V gives CDR1 SGHDN, CDR2 FVKESK. This chain's CDR3 is CASSQVAGASGELFF.

CDR3: CASRPTSSTGELFF. This rearrangement joins TRBV5-1 to TRBJ2-2; TCRdb outputs TRBD2, but without DNA this stays unchecked. The CDR3 is made up of 14 amino acids. In germline, CDR1 is SGHRS, CDR2 YFSETQ.

CDR3 protein: CAISNIAGPSGELFF. The chain uses TRBV10-3 and TRBJ2-2; TCRdb gives TRBD2 as the D gene, but with no DNA this cannot be confirmed. This CDR3 has 15 amino acids. Per germline, CDR1 ENHRY and CDR2 SYGVKD.

The chain carries TRBV29-1 and TRBJ2-3; TCRdb names TRBD1, which stays unverified in the absence of DNA. The CDR3 contains 13 residues. Germline V lookup: CDR1 SQVTM, CDR2 ANQGSEA. The CDR3 loop is CSVETGPTDTQYF.

The rearrangement uses TRBV20-1 and TRBJ2-7; TCRdb names TRBD1, which stays unverified in the absence of DNA. Germline CDR1 is DFQATT and CDR2 is SNEGSKA (reference sequence). The CDR3 runs to 13 residues. CDR3 protein: CSVEGGLIYEQYF.

The rearrangement uses TRBV7-9 and TRBJ1-1. In germline, CDR1 is SEHNR, CDR2 FQNEAQ (reference sequence). CDR3 length equals 12 residues. The CDR3 here is CASSPLVAEAFF.

The rearrangement links TRBV20-1 to TRBJ2-5. Looked up from germline, CDR1 is DFQATT and CDR2 is SNEGSKA (reference sequence). The CDR3 has 13 amino acids. The chain's CDR3 is CSARDYGEETQYF.